A single sample is the source of the 28 T cell receptor beta chains below, sequenced in a study of blood T cell repertoires in COVID-19 (dated by TCRdb to about 2020). Libraries were prepared through the immunoSEQ multiplex PCR assay. Drawn from immuneACCESS, this table holds only the in-frame rearrangements with V and J called that TCRdb kept. Clones are partly lost; checked studies trace under half to an unresolved V gene and leave the rest unexplained. The sample yields about 210,000 clones; around 83% were counted once. Jointly, the top ten make up 9.7% of the sample. The sequencing sample was made of peripheral blood. The receptors shown here come from a man aged 50 to 59 with active or convalescent COVID-19.

The chain joins TRBV2 to TRBJ2-5; TRBD2 is a possible D gene (6 bases). Germline loops: CDR1 SNHLY, CDR2 FYNNEI. The V end was cut by 5 bases, the J end by 5 bases, with 18 bases between. This CDR3 has 15 amino acids. This chain's CDR3 is CASSSGVAARETQYF. The DNA of the CDR3 is TGTGCCAGCAGTTCGGGGGTTGCCGCACGGGAGACCCAGTACTTC.

As regards this clone: Other DNA sequences in the same sample also yield this CDR3. This chain uses TRBV9 with TRBJ1-4; 7 bases map to TRBD1. The CDR3 has 14 residues. V lost 1 base and J lost 3; bases outside the gene matches: 0. Per germline, CDR1 SGDLS and CDR2 YYNGEE. The CDR3 nucleotides read TGTGCCAGCAGCGTAACAGGGGCTAATGAAAAACTGTTTTTT. Its protein product is CASSVTGANEKLFF.

This clone was recorded only once. The gene calls are TRBV4-2 and TRBJ2-3; the match to TRBD2 covers 8 bases. CDR3 length: 16 amino acids. Trimming removed 1 base from V and 2 bases from J; junction bases left unmatched: 5. Germline V gives CDR1 LGHNA, CDR2 YNFKEQ. The CDR3 bases are TGTGCCAGCAGCCAAGGGACGGGGGGGTACACAGATACGCAGTATTTT. Translated, it gives CASSQGTGGYTDTQYF.

This clone was counted between two and nine times. The chain uses TRBV4-2 and TRBJ2-5, with no clear D. Trimming removed 0 bases from V and 0 bases from J, with 8 bases in between. CDR1 and CDR2 from the germline V gene are LGHNA and YNFKEQ. The CDR3 consists of 15 residues. The CDR3: CASSQDRSYQETQYF. For the CDR3, the DNA is TGTGCCAGCAGCCAAGATCGGAGCTACCAAGAGACCCAGTACTTC.

Only one count was recorded for this clone. V usage is TRBV11-1 and J usage is TRBJ2-2; no clear D gene. Trimming pared 4 bases from V and 5 bases from J, leaving 14 bases between. The CDR3 runs 15 residues. Germline lookup yields CDR1 SGHAT and CDR2 FQDESV (reference sequence). The CDR3 spells CASSSPGPVTGELFF. As DNA, the CDR3 is TGTGCCAGCAGCTCTCCGGGTCCCGTTACCGGGGAGCTGTTTTTT.

Written as DNA, the CDR3 is TGCGCCAGCAGTAAGACGGGGGGCATGGTTGCCTACGAGCAGTACTTC. Protein product: CASSKTGGMVAYEQYF. The J gene is TRBJ2-7, the V gene TRBV5-1, with D maybe TRBD2 (7 bases). The CDR3 contains 16 residues. The germline V gene encodes CDR1 SGHRS and CDR2 YFSETQ. V was clipped by 5 bases and J by 2 bases, with 20 bases between them.

This chain uses TRBV7-2 with TRBJ1-5; no reliable D call. Germline V CDR1 and CDR2: SGHTA, FQGNSA. This CDR3 spans 15 amino acids. The V gene lost 2 bases and the J gene lost 3 bases, with 11 bases spanning the gap. CDR3 residues: CASSLNGVANQPQHF. The CDR3 region has the DNA TGTGCCAGCAGCTTAAATGGAGTAGCCAATCAGCCCCAGCATTTT.

The sample holds one count of this clone. The chain couples TRBV5-1 to TRBJ2-5; maybe TRBD1 (5 bases). This CDR3 is built from 15 residues. In germline, CDR1 is SGHRS, CDR2 YFSETQ. Trimming cost V 0 bases and J 5 bases, with 14 bases left between them. The CDR3 is CASSLGRGAAETQYF. The CDR3 region has the DNA TGCGCCAGCAGCTTGGGCCGTGGGGCGGCGGAGACCCAGTACTTC.

The rearrangement joins TRBV28 to TRBJ2-3, with TRBD2 as a possible D gene (6 bases). V lost 4 bases, J lost 7 bases, and 18 bases lay in between. The CDR3 contains 15 residues. Germline V lookup: CDR1 MDHEN, CDR2 SYDVKM. DNA of the CDR3: TGTGCCAGCAGTTCTCCTGGGACTCATAAGAATACGCAGTATTTT. Its protein product is CASSSPGTHKNTQYF.

This clone appeared once. The chain combines TRBV5-4 with TRBJ2-1, with 9 bases aligning to TRBD2. Germline lookup yields CDR1 SGHNT and CDR2 YYREEE (reference sequence). The CDR3 is made up of 15 amino acids. With 0 bases clipped from V and 8 bases from J, the junction kept 6 bases outside the gene matches. CDR3 in amino acids: CASSLGGTSQDEQFF. The CDR3 nucleotides are TGTGCCAGCAGCTTGGGTGGGACTAGCCAAGATGAGCAGTTCTTC.

The gene calls are TRBV5-1 and TRBJ2-5; 13 bases agree with TRBD2. Germline CDR1 SGHRS, CDR2 YFSETQ. CDR3 size: 15 residues. J was trimmed by 5 bases and V by 4 bases; bases with no gene match: 5. CDR3 in DNA: TGCGCCAGCAGCCCCTCGACTAGCGGGAGGGAGACCCAGTACTTC. It specifies CASSPSTSGRETQYF.

The J gene is TRBJ1-2, the V gene TRBV6-2 or TRBV6-3, with 8 bases matching TRBD1. Germline V gene data show CDR1 as MNHEY and CDR2 as SVGEGT. This CDR3 spans 17 amino acids. Unmatched junction bases numbered 11, after V lost 0 bases and J lost 5 bases. The CDR3 DNA follows: TGTGCCAGCAGTTACTCCGGACAGGGAGTTCTAGGATATGGCTACACCTTC. It specifies CASSYSGQGVLGYGYTF.

J is TRBJ1-3 and V is TRBV5-1; D is uncertain. The CDR3 extends over 15 amino acids. Germline values: CDR1 SGHRS, CDR2 YFSETQ. V was cut by 7 bases and J by 0 bases, with 14 bases left in between. The chain's CDR3 is CASRIDWSSGNTIYF. In DNA, the CDR3 is TGCGCCAGCCGAATCGACTGGAGCTCTGGAAACACCATATATTTT.

CDR3 sequence: CAGGQGGYNEQFF. The CDR3 nucleotides read TGTGCCGGGGGACAGGGGGGCTACAATGAGCAGTTCTTC. The chain employs TRBV6-6 and TRBJ2-1; 11 bases match TRBD1. This CDR3 spans 13 amino acids. The V and J ends lost 11 bases and 3 bases, in that order; junction bases with no gene match: 3. Looked up from germline, CDR1 is MNHNY and CDR2 is SVGAGI (reference sequence).

This chain joins TRBV5-4 and TRBJ2-1, with 9 bases aligning to TRBD2. This CDR3 has 16 residues. Unmatched junction bases numbered 7, after V lost 2 bases and J lost 4 bases. Germline lookup yields CDR1 SGHNT and CDR2 YYREEE (reference sequence). The DNA for the CDR3 is TGTGCCAGCAGCTTACCTAGCGGGACATTGTACAATGAGCAGTTCTTC. Translated, it gives CASSLPSGTLYNEQFF.

This clone was observed a handful of times. The gene calls are TRBV3-1 (or the pseudogene TRBV3-2) and TRBJ2-7; TRBD1 might be the D (5 bases). V shed 1 base and J shed 9 bases, with 13 bases lying between them. This CDR3 contains 13 residues. Germline V lookup: CDR1 LGHDT, CDR2 YNNKEL (reference sequence). CDR3 loop: CASSQGAGYMQYF. The DNA for the CDR3 is TGTGCCAGCAGCCAAGGGGCAGGGTATATGCAGTACTTC.

The genes are TRBV11-2 and TRBJ1-2; tentative D call: TRBD1 (6 bases). The CDR3 loop spans 13 amino acids. The V and J ends lost 6 bases and 8 bases respectively, with 16 bases between them. The germline V gene has CDR1 SGHAT and CDR2 FQNNGV. The CDR3 sequence: CASSHRGGEGYTF. In nucleotides, the CDR3 is TGTGCCAGCAGTCATAGAGGGGGGGAAGGCTACACCTTC.

The chain recombines TRBV18 with TRBJ2-2; D gene ambiguous. Germline assignment: CDR1 KGHSH and CDR2 LQKENI. The ends were cut back, 6 bases at V and 7 bases at J, with 21 bases in the middle. CDR3 length equals 16 residues. CDR3 in DNA: TGTGCCAGCTCTCTTGTTTTCGAACTAAGAGGCGGGGAGCTGTTTTTT. The encoded protein is CASSLVFELRGGELFF. The full variable domain, rest sourced from reference TRBV18 and TRBJ2-2, is NAGVMQNPRHLVRRRGQEARLRCSPMKGHSHVYWYRQLPEEGLKFMVYLQKENIIDESGMPKERFSAEFPKEGPSILRIQQVVRGDSAAYFCASSLVFELRGGELFFGEGSRLTVL.

The chain joins TRBV27 to TRBJ2-2; 8 nucleotides agree with TRBD2. The CDR3 contains 13 residues. From germline, CDR1 is MNHEY and CDR2 SMNVEV (reference sequence). J lost 6 bases, V lost 9 bases, and 6 bases had no gene match. This chain's CDR3 is CASRTSKAGELFF. The CDR3 DNA reads TGTGCCAGTAGGACTAGCAAGGCCGGGGAGCTGTTTTTT.

The chain recombines TRBV5-5 with TRBJ1-6; no reliable D call. This CDR3 has 12 amino acids. Germline CDR1 reads SGHKS; CDR2 reads YYEKEE (reference sequence). V lost 4 bases to trimming and J lost 13 bases, with 12 bases between them. CDR3 nucleotide sequence: TGTGCCAGCAGCCTGATGGGGAGTCCCCTCCACTTT. This sequence encodes CASSLMGSPLHF.

J is TRBJ2-7 and V is TRBV6-5, with 9 bases that match TRBD2. Germline-derived CDR1 and CDR2 are MNHEY and SVGAGI. The junction had 9 bases not matched to a gene; V was cut back by 7 bases and J by 2 bases. CDR3 length: 15 amino acids. Written as DNA, the CDR3 is TGTGCCAGCACCCTGACTAGCGGTATCCCCTACGAGCAGTACTTC. It codes for CASTLTSGIPYEQYF.

V gene TRBV13 combines with J gene TRBJ2-7, with TRBD2 matching 8 bases. V lost 5 bases, J lost 4 bases, and 16 bases stayed unmatched. This CDR3 region has 17 residues. Looked up from germline, CDR1 is PRHDT and CDR2 is FYEKMQ (reference sequence). As DNA, the CDR3 is TGTGCCAGCAGCCTGACGACTAGGGTAGCGGGAAAGTACGAGCAGTACTTC. Translation gives CASSLTTRVAGKYEQYF. Full variable domain (rest looked up from reference TRBV13 and TRBJ2-7): AAGVIQSPRHLIKEKRETATLKCYPIPRHDTVYWYQQGPGQDPQFLISFYEKMQSDKGSIPDRFSAQQFSDYHSELNMSSLELGDSALYFCASSLTTRVAGKYEQYFGPGTRLTVT.

The chain combines TRBV7-3 with TRBJ2-7; 10 nucleotides match TRBD2. Germline loops: CDR1 SGHTA, CDR2 FQGTGA. V was clipped by 2 bases and J by 2 bases; unmatched bases: 3. This CDR3 comprises 15 residues. This CDR3 reads CASSLAAGGTYEQYF. The DNA for the CDR3 is TGTGCCAGCAGCTTAGCAGCGGGGGGGACCTACGAGCAGTACTTC.

This chain links TRBV7-8 with TRBJ2-6, with D possibly TRBD1 on 6 matching bases. CDR1 is SGHVS, CDR2 FQNEAQ, per germline. The V end was cut by 1 base, the J end by 1 base, with 11 bases between. The CDR3 is 17 residues long. The CDR3 coding sequence is TGTGCCAGCAGCTTAGACAGGGCCTCTTCTGGGGCCAACGTCCTGACTTTC. This gives the protein CASSLDRASSGANVLTF.

The chain combines TRBV5-4 with TRBJ1-1; 8 nucleotides agree with TRBD1. This CDR3 region has 15 residues. V shed 4 bases, J shed 1 base, and the junction held 6 bases outside the gene matches. CDR1 and CDR2 (germline): SGHNT, YYREEE (reference sequence). CDR3 sequence: CASSGQTGENTEAFF. The CDR3 DNA reads TGTGCCAGCAGCGGGCAGACAGGGGAGAACACTGAAGCTTTCTTT.

This chain links TRBV30 with TRBJ1-5, with D perhaps matching TRBD1 (6 bases). Germline CDR1 and CDR2: GTSNPN and SVGIG (reference sequence). CDR3 length: 15 residues. V was trimmed by 0 bases and J by 2 bases, leaving 11 bases between them. The CDR3 region has the DNA TGTGCCTGGAGTGTAGGGGGGGCGGGCAATCAGCCCCAGCATTTT. Translation: CAWSVGGAGNQPQHF.

The rearrangement uses TRBV3-1 (or the pseudogene TRBV3-2) and TRBJ2-5; the match to TRBD1 covers 10 bases. The CDR3 has 14 residues. With 4 bases clipped from V and 5 bases from J, the junction kept 4 bases outside the gene matches. Germline V gives CDR1 LGHDT, CDR2 YNNKEL (reference sequence). CDR3 nucleotide sequence: TGTGCCAGCAGCCGGACAGGGGGTACGGAGACCCAGTACTTC. It codes for CASSRTGGTETQYF.

The rearrangement joins TRBV7-2 to TRBJ2-7; TRBD1 agrees at 7 bases. Germline-derived CDR1 and CDR2 are SGHTA and FQGNSA. Trimming took 4 bases from V and 5 from J; bases not matched to a gene: 5. The CDR3 length is 13 residues. CDR3 in DNA: TGTGCCAGCAGCTGGACAGGACCCAACGAGCAGTACGTC. Translated, it gives CASSWTGPNEQYV.